This TCR beta chain was sequenced for a study of T cell clusters in autoimmune cytopenias. This clonotype ranks as medium-sized (0.01 to 0.1%) in terms of frequency. Its specificity is not known. TRB amplification used approximately 250 ng of peripheral blood genomic DNA. The germline V gene encodes CDR1 MNHEY and CDR2 SMNVEV (reference sequence). There are 16 residues in the CDR3. Study-level points and caveats: The cluster-lack signature was not seen for secondary cytopenia versus chronic lymphocytic leukemia. Primary autoimmune cytopenia patients seemingly lacked the physiological T cell clusters found in healthy donors.

Multiplex touch-down PCR amplified TRB using TRB-A and TRB-B pools in one tube. TCRdb re-called the multiplex PCR reads; every CDR3 protein appears as one record, without DNA. The specimen's table records about 5,000 distinct CDR3 sequences. Another study also made use of these data, one on T cell repertoires in aging, cancer and after chemotherapy. This second study notes: The repertoire data cannot show anything about immunological memory following chemotherapy.

This receptor was taken from a human donor in good health. The sequenced sample was peripheral blood. This chain joins TRBV27 and TRBJ2-1; TCRdb lists TRBD1, though no DNA is available to test this call. This chain's CDR3 is CASSQMGQGAYNEQFF.